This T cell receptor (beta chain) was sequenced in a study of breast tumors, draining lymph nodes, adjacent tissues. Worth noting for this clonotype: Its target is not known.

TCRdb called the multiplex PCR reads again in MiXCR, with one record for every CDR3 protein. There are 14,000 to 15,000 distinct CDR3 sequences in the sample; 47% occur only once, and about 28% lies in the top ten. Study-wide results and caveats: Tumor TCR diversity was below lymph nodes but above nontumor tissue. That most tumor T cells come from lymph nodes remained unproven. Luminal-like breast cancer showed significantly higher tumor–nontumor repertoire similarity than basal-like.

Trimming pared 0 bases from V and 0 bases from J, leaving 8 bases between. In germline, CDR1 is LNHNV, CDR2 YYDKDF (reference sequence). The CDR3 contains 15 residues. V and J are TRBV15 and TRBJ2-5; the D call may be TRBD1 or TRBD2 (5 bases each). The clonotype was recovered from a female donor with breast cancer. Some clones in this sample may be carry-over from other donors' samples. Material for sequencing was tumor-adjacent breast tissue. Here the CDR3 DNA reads TGTGCCACCAGCAGAGATCGGGGCTACCAAGAGACCCAGTACTTC. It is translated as CATSRDRGYQETQYF.